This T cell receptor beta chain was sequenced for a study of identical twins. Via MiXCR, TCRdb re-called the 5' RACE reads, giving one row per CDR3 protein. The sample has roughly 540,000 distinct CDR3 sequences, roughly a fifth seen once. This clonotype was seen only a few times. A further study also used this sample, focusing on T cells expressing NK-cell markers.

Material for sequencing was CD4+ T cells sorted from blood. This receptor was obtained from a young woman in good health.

The CDR3 is CSAGRQNPYEQYF. In DNA form, the CDR3 reads TGCAGTGCTGGCCGACAGAACCCCTACGAGCAGTACTTC. This chain links TRBV20-1 with TRBJ2-7, with D maybe TRBD1 (5 bases). Trimming removed 5 bases from V and 2 bases from J, with 13 bases in between. CDR3 length equals 13 residues. The germline gives CDR1 DFQATT, CDR2 SNEGSKA (reference sequence).